This T cell receptor (beta chain) came from a study of CD8+CD57+ T cells in acquired aplastic anemia. Researchers used genomic DNA as the template to profile TCR beta VDJ and CDR3. TCRdb re-called the reads through MiXCR, storing one row per CDR3 protein. The sample contains hundreds of thousands of distinct CDR3 sequences, approximately 70% of which appear only once. Per the germline V gene, CDR1 is SGHTA and CDR2 is FQGNSA. CDR3 length: 15 amino acids. V dropped 5 bases and J dropped 5; count of bases not matched to a gene: 10. The sequencing sample was made of sorted CD4+, CD8+, or CD8+CD57+ T cells (not recorded which) from PBMCs. V is TRBV7-2 and J is TRBJ2-7, with 9 bases fitting TRBD1. The TCR originated in a human donor in good health, serving as a control. CDR3 DNA sequence: TGTGCCAGCAGCGCCGGGACAGGGACGGCAGACGAGCAGTACTTC. It encodes CASSAGTGTADEQYF. Supplemented by reference TRBV7-2 and TRBJ2-7, the full variable domain reads GAGVSQSPSNKVTEKGKDVELRCDPISGHTALYWYRQSLGQGLEFLIYFQGNSAPDKSGLPSDRFSAERTGGSVSTLTIQRTQQEDSAVYLCASSAGTGTADEQYFGPGTRLTVT.